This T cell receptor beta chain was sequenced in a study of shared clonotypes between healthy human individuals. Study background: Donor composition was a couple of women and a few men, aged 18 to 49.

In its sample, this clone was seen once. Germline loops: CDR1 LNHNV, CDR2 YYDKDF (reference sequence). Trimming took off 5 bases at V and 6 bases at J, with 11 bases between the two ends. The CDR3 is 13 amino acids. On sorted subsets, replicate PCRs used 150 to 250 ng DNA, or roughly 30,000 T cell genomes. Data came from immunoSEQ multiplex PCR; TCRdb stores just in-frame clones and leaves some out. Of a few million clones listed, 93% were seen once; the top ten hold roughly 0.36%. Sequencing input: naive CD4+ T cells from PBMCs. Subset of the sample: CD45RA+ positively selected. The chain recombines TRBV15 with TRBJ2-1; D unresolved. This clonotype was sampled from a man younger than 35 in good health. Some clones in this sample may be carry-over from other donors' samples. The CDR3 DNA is TGTGCCACCAGCCATCCGGCCCGCAATGAGCAGTTCTTC. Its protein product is CATSHPARNEQFF.